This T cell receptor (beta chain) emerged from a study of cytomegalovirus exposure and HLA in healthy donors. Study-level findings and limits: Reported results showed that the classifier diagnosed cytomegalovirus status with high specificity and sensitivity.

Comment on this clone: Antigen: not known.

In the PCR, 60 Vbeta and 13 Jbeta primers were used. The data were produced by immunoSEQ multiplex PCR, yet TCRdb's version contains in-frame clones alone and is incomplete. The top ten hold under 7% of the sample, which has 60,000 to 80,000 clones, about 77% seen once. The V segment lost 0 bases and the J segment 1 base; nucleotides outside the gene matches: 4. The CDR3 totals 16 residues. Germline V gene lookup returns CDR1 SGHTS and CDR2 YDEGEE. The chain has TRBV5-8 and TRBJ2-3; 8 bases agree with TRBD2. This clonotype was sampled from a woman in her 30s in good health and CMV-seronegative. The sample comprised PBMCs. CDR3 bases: TGTGCCAGCAGCTTGGGCGGGAGGATGGGCACAGATACGCAGTATTTT. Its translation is CASSLGGRMGTDTQYF.